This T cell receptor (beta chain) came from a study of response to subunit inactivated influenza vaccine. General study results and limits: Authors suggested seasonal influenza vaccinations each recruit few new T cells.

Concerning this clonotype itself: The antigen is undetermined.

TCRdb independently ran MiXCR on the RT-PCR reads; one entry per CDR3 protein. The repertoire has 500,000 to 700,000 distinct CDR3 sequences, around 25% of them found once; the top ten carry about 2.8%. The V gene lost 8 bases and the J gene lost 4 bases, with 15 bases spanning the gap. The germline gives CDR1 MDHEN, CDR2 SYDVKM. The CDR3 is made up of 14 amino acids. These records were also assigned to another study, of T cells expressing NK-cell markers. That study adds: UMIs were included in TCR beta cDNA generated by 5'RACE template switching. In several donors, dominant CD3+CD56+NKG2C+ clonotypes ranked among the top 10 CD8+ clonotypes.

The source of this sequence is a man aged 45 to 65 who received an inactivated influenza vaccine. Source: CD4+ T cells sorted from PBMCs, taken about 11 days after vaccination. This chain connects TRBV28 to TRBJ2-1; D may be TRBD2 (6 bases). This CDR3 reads CASGGGESYNEQFF. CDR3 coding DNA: TGTGCCAGCGGTGGCGGGGAGTCATACAATGAGCAGTTCTTC.